The T cell receptor beta chain under discussion was sequenced for a study of CD8+ T cells in alopecia areata (dated by TCRdb to the late 2010s). As for the study more broadly: Treated patients were enrolled in an open-label pilot trial of oral tofacitinib at 5 to 10 mg twice daily for moderate-to-severe alopecia areata. Patients stayed on tofacitinib for 6 to 18 months and then had 6 months of follow-up off drug so that delayed response and recurrence could be assessed. Disease severity in treated patients was measured with the SALT score, which quantifies the percentage of affected scalp surface area. The study used high-throughput TCRbeta sequencing to examine T cell clonal expansion in alopecia areata, in both the C3H/HeJ mouse model and human patients. Scalp tissue and sorted CD4+ and CD8+ peripheral blood T cells from patchy and totalis/universalis alopecia areata patients and from healthy controls were covered by human TCRbeta sequencing. Patients on tofacitinib were biopsied at baseline and after 4 and 24 weeks of treatment, and several of the patients also had a later scalp biopsy. Clonality in the scalp was compared among normal scalp (n=4), patchy alopecia areata scalp (n=8), and alopecia totalis/universalis scalp (n=8). RNA was obtained with the PAXgene miRNA kit for fixed scalp, the miRNeasy kit for PBMCs, and the RNeasy kit for mouse skin. Amplification of TCRbeta CDR3 regions was done by immunoSEQ multiplex PCR using 35 Vbeta forward primers and 13 Jbeta reverse primers. Study-wide conclusions, independent of this receptor: Tofacitinib significantly decreased scalp clonality and the number of expanded CD8+ clones among the top 100 scalp clones. Shared TCR sequences between patients were less evident than in mice, which may be partly attributable to HLA diversity in the patient population. Compared with normal scalp, lesional scalp, particularly in alopecia totalis/universalis, had higher clonality and more expanded CD8+ clones, which suggests antigenic drive. Unlike mouse skin, which is dominated by gammadelta T cells, normal human skin has resident alphabeta T cells that are also sequenced, and this complicates analysis of the scalp TCR repertoire. Many expanded lesional clones persisted in scalp and blood during tofacitinib treatment, which may partly explain relapse after stopping treatment. Because the treated cohort was small and included a single nonresponder, larger studies are needed to assess links between baseline CD8+ expansion and response.

Only one count was recorded for this clone. Its antigen is not yet known. No base-level quality is on record; no much larger clone is a single base apart. The label giving this sample's treatment or condition can be read as: oral pan-JAK inhibitor, 5-10 mg twice daily. Lesional scalp punch biopsies and peripheral blood were collected from alopecia areata patients. PBMCs were isolated by density centrifugation and stained for CD3, CD4 and CD8, after which CD4+ and CD8+ T cells were sorted on a FACSAria. Library preparation was by the immunoSEQ multiplex PCR assay. To provide template for TCR sequencing, every sample had RNA extracted and reverse transcribed into cDNA. SuperScript III was used to make first-strand cDNA, primed with a 2:1 mix of oligo-dT and random hexamers. Amplification bias was assessed with a synthetic immune receptor repertoire, and residual bias was removed computationally. Per the authors' processing: Raw reads were preprocessed to remove errors, and CDR3 was defined according to IMGT conventions as the region from the conserved cysteine to phenylalanine. Clonality was calculated as 1 minus Shannon entropy normalized by log2 of the number of productive unique TCRs. Whether each scalp clone was CD4 or CD8 was inferred by checking scalp TCRbeta sequences against the CD4 and CD8 repertoires from sorted blood. TCRdb retrieved this table from immuneACCESS and kept in-frame rearrangements only. Not all clones are present; in checked studies, unresolved V genes account for under half, and no reason is known for the remainder. V, J and clone size are taken as reported in that table, and D and trimming were inferred from the DNA itself. Within this sample are around 86,000 clones, with 70% to 85% of them counted one time only. The top ten hold around a sixth of the sample.

Sample: CD8+ T cells sorted from blood, taken at approximately week 42, from a patient treated with tofacitinib. This clonotype was sampled from a human donor with alopecia areata.

The encoded CDR3 is CASSQEGNEKLFF. The DNA is TGCGCCAGCAGCCAAGAGGGTAATGAAAAACTGTTTTTT. The V and J segments used are TRBV4-3 and TRBJ1-4, with an unclear D gene assignment. Its CDR3 holds 13 amino acids, cysteine through phenylalanine. Kept here is only the CDR3 DNA, which spans 39 bases and is read in frame from base 1. The V and J ends are trimmed by 0 bases and 4 bases, leaving 3 bases between them. In the germline V gene, CDR1 corresponds to LGHNA and CDR2 to YSLEER.